The 26 T cell receptor beta chains given below trace back to one sample, sequenced in a study of spatial heterogeneity in lung cancer. The time point denotes: sample taken at primary tumor resection. Without sorting, whole RNA was sequenced from tumor, nontumor lung or frozen PBMC. TCRdb re-called the 5' RACE reads through MiXCR, storing one row per CDR3 protein. This table holds 11,000 or so distinct CDR3 sequences, under 4.5% found once. The sequenced sample was PBMCs, obtained at surgery. The receptors derive from a female donor with early-stage non-small cell lung cancer.

Many counts were recorded for this clonotype. Within a library made for alpha chains, this beta chain is off target, and its count is uninformative. The chain uses TRBV9 and TRBJ1-4; 7 positions match TRBD1. CDR1 SGDLS and CDR2 YYNGEE come from the germline V gene. The CDR3 sequence is 15 residues long. V lost 7 bases to trimming and J lost 4 bases; unmatched junction nucleotides: 10. DNA of the CDR3: TGTGCCAGCGGGGCCCGGGACAGCCTTAATGAAAAACTGTTTTTT. Encoded protein: CASGARDSLNEKLFF.

Many counts were recorded for this clonotype. The library was prepared for alpha chains; this beta chain is a stray read, so its frequency means little. This sequence joins TRBV27 and TRBJ2-5; TRBD2 is a possible D gene (6 bases). The ends were cut back, 5 bases at V and 3 bases at J, with 13 bases in the middle. Per the germline V gene, CDR1 is MNHEY and CDR2 is SMNVEV (reference sequence). The CDR3 consists of 14 residues. Written as DNA, the CDR3 is TGTGCCAGCAGTCCCGGGGACTTTGAAGAGACCCAGTACTTC. Its protein product is CASSPGDFEETQYF.

This clonotype was detected only a few times. As an off-target read in a library built for alpha chains, this beta chain has a frequency of little significance. The genes are TRBV6-5 and TRBJ2-3, with D tentatively TRBD1 or TRBD2 (5 bases each). CDR1 is MNHEY and CDR2 is SVGAGI in the germline V gene. V was trimmed by 7 bases and J by 10 bases, leaving 21 bases between them. The CDR3 totals 14 residues. The CDR3: CASKPGQLGDAQYF. CDR3 bases: TGTGCCAGCAAACCCGGCCAGCTGGGGGATGCGCAGTATTTT.

At least ten counts were recorded for this clonotype. This beta chain is an unintended read in a library built for alpha chains; its size means little. This sequence joins TRBV9 and TRBJ1-1; D remains ambiguous. V was clipped by 3 bases and J by 6 bases, with 9 bases between them. This CDR3 has 12 residues. The V gene's germline CDR1 is SGDLS and CDR2 YYNGEE. CDR3 protein: CASSASGAEAFF. The CDR3 nucleotides are TGTGCCAGCAGCGCGTCCGGGGCTGAAGCTTTCTTT.

This clonotype was counted many times. This beta chain is an unintended read in a library built for alpha chains; its size means little. V and J are TRBV29-1 and TRBJ2-5, with TRBD2 matching 11 bases. The germline V gene has CDR1 SQVTM and CDR2 ANQGSEA. The CDR3 sequence is 11 residues long. V lost 7 bases to trimming and J lost 7 bases; unmatched junction nucleotides: 2. The CDR3 is CSAGLAGTQYF. CDR3 DNA sequence: TGCAGCGCCGGACTAGCGGGGACCCAGTACTTC.

This clonotype has a count of ten or more. In a library made to pick up alpha chains, this beta chain is a stray read with a size that means little. The CDR3 region is CASSRPLKYSDDEDTQYF. The DNA for the CDR3 is TGTGCCAGCAGCCGACCACTGAAATATAGCGACGACGAAGATACGCAGTATTTT. The chain couples TRBV5-4 to TRBJ2-3; a weak D match, TRBD2 (5 bases). The CDR3 is 18 amino acids. Germline CDR1 and CDR2: SGHNT and YYREEE (reference sequence). V was trimmed by 4 bases and J by 5 bases, leaving 26 bases between them.

This clonotype appeared many times. The library was built for alpha chains, so this beta chain is an off-target read and its size means little. The genes are TRBV28 and TRBJ2-7; the D gene is possibly TRBD1 (5 bases). The CDR3 runs to 16 residues. The V end lost 2 bases, the J end lost 6 bases, and 20 bases lay between the germline ends. The germline V gene has CDR1 MDHEN and CDR2 SYDVKM. The CDR3 nucleotides are TGTGCCAGCAGTTTACCGGACATTGCCGCCAATACCGAGCAGTACTTC. Translated, it gives CASSLPDIAANTEQYF.

This clonotype was found many times. This beta chain is off target for a library built for alpha chains, so its abundance means little. This sequence joins TRBV14 and TRBJ2-3; D is ambiguous. The length of the CDR3 is 17 residues. Germline V gene data show CDR1 as SGHDN and CDR2 as FVKESK. Trimming removed 4 bases at V and 0 bases at J, with 17 bases between. This chain's CDR3 is CASSRPLGGDSTDTQYF. CDR3 coding DNA: TGTGCCAGCAGCCGCCCCCTCGGCGGAGATAGCACAGATACGCAGTATTTT.

This clonotype has at least ten counts. As an off-target read in a library built for alpha chains, this beta chain has a frequency of little significance. This rearrangement joins TRBV30 to TRBJ2-3; possibly TRBD2 for D (5 bases). V shed 0 bases and J shed 6 bases, with 10 bases lying between them. Germline V CDR1 and CDR2: GTSNPN, SVGIG (reference sequence). The CDR3 totals 13 residues. The CDR3 DNA is TGTGCCTGGAGTGTATATAGCGCGGATACGCAGTATTTT. It encodes CAWSVYSADTQYF. Supplemented by reference TRBV30 and TRBJ2-3, the full variable domain reads SQTIHQWPATLVQPVGSPLSLECTVEGTSNPNLYWYRQAAGRGLQLLFYSVGIGQISSEVPQNLSASRPQDRQFILSSKKLLLSDSGFYLCAWSVYSADTQYFGPGTRLTVL.

Many counts were recorded for this clonotype. This beta chain is off target for a library built for alpha chains, so its abundance means little. The chain links TRBV7-8 to TRBJ2-3; TRBD2 might be the D (5 bases). The CDR3 has 16 amino acids. Germline V gene data show CDR1 as SGHVS and CDR2 as FQNEAQ. Trimming stripped 5 bases from V and 0 bases from J, with 15 bases between. The CDR3 reads CASSPRQGGSTDTQYF. As DNA, the CDR3 is TGTGCCAGCAGCCCCCGACAAGGAGGCAGCACAGATACGCAGTATTTT.

The sample holds many counts of this clonotype. As an off-target read in a library built for alpha chains, this beta chain has a frequency of little significance. The V call is TRBV7-2, the J call TRBJ2-7; D call uncertain. The germline gives CDR1 SGHTA, CDR2 FQGNSA. The ends were cut back, 5 bases at V and 7 bases at J, with 12 bases in the middle. CDR3 length: 12 amino acids. CDR3 protein: CASSTPGREQYF. The CDR3 coding sequence is TGTGCCAGCAGCACCCCCGGAAGGGAGCAGTACTTC.

With respect to this clonotype: The library was prepared for alpha chains; this beta chain is a stray read, so its frequency means little. The chain employs TRBV10-3 and TRBJ2-5; weak D call: TRBD1 (6 bases). The CDR3 loop spans 15 amino acids. V was clipped by 0 bases and J by 4 bases, with 12 bases between them. From germline, CDR1 is ENHRY and CDR2 SYGVKD. The CDR3 region is CAISESGAIGETQYF. In DNA, the CDR3 is TGTGCCATCAGTGAGTCGGGGGCCATCGGAGAGACCCAGTACTTC.

At least ten counts were recorded for this clonotype. This beta chain is an off-target read within a library intended for alpha chains, so its frequency means little. The CDR3 coding sequence is TGTGCCAGCAGCTTAGGCCTAGCGGGAGGCGAGCAGTACTTC. Its protein is CASSLGLAGGEQYF. The rearrangement links TRBV11-2 to TRBJ2-7; 11 positions agree with TRBD2. V shed 1 base, J shed 6 bases, and the junction held 2 bases outside the gene matches. The CDR3 covers 14 residues. Looked up from germline, CDR1 is SGHAT and CDR2 is FQNNGV.

Ten or more counts support this clonotype. This beta chain is an unintended read in a library built for alpha chains; its size means little. The chain is built from TRBV6-2 or TRBV6-3 and TRBJ2-7; 7 nucleotides agree with TRBD1. The CDR3 consists of 11 residues. Per germline, CDR1 MNHEY and CDR2 SVGEGT. V dropped 5 bases and J dropped 12; count of bases not matched to a gene: 7. This CDR3 reads CASSLGQVMYF. For the CDR3, the DNA is TGTGCCAGCAGTCTCGGACAGGTTATGTACTTC.

In this sample, this clonotype turned up many times. Because this beta chain is a stray read in a library intended to capture alpha chains, its abundance should not be given much weight. The chain combines TRBV19 with TRBJ2-1; 8 bases fit TRBD1. J gave up 5 bases and V 10 bases, and 13 bases lay outside the gene matches. CDR1 is LNHDA, CDR2 SQIVND, per germline (reference sequence). The CDR3 is 15 amino acids. CDR3 sequence: CATQPWGTGNNEQFF. The CDR3 region has the DNA TGTGCCACCCAACCCTGGGGGACAGGTAACAATGAGCAGTTCTTC.

This clonotype turned up a few times. Given a much more abundant clone one base away, this may be a read error. This beta chain is off target for a library built for alpha chains, so its abundance means little. The chain couples TRBV20-1 to TRBJ2-7; TRBD1 agrees at 9 bases. Germline values: CDR1 DFQATT, CDR2 SNEGSKA (reference sequence). The CDR3 runs 13 residues. After removal of 8 bases from V and 3 bases from J, the junction contained 8 bases not matched to a gene. The CDR3 protein is CSTQRQGVYEQYF. The CDR3 DNA reads as TGCAGTACACAAAGACAGGGGGTCTACGAGCAGTACTTC.

There are many counts of this clonotype. In a library made to pick up alpha chains, this beta chain is a stray read with a size that means little. This rearrangement joins TRBV9 to TRBJ2-1; 8 bases fit TRBD1. The CDR3 contains 13 residues. The germline V gene has CDR1 SGDLS and CDR2 YYNGEE. Trimming removed 7 bases from V and 5 bases from J; junction bases left unmatched: 5. Here the CDR3 reads CASGTGINNEQFF. The DNA of the CDR3 is TGTGCCAGCGGGACAGGTATTAACAATGAGCAGTTCTTC.

At least ten counts were recorded for this clonotype. Since the library was made to target alpha chains, this beta chain is a stray read and its abundance is not meaningful. The chain recombines TRBV7-2 with TRBJ2-5, with 11 bases fitting TRBD1. Germline lookup yields CDR1 SGHTA and CDR2 FQGNSA. Trimming took 4 bases from V and 5 from J; bases not matched to a gene: 3. The CDR3 consists of 14 residues. For the CDR3, the DNA is TGTGCCAGCAGCTCGGGACAGGGGGAGGAGACCCAGTACTTC. This gives the protein CASSSGQGEETQYF.

As for this clonotype: In a library made to pick up alpha chains, this beta chain is a stray read with a size that means little. The chain combines TRBV5-6 with TRBJ2-3; 11 nucleotides agree with TRBD2. After removal of 1 base from V and 6 bases from J, the junction contained 4 bases not matched to a gene. CDR3 length: 15 residues. Germline loops: CDR1 SGHDT, CDR2 YYEEEE. The CDR3 sequence is CASSLRASGRDTQYF. In nucleotides, the CDR3 is TGTGCCAGCAGCTTGCGGGCTAGCGGGAGGGATACGCAGTATTTT.

This clonotype appeared a few times. Being off target in a library aimed at alpha chains, this beta chain has a size of little meaning. The V gene is TRBV4-3, the J gene TRBJ2-3; TRBD2 matches at 11 bases. The CDR3 has 18 residues. CDR1 is LGHNA, CDR2 YSLEER, per germline. V gave up 1 base and J gave up 3 bases; unmatched junction bases: 9. This CDR3 reads CASSQGQVSGGATDTQYF. CDR3 coding DNA: TGCGCCAGCAGCCAAGGACAGGTTAGCGGGGGGGCGACAGATACGCAGTATTTT.

For this clonotype: Because this beta chain is a stray read in a library intended to capture alpha chains, its abundance should not be given much weight. This chain connects TRBV5-4 to TRBJ1-2; D is perhaps TRBD1 (6 bases). CDR1 and CDR2 (germline): SGHNT, YYREEE (reference sequence). The V gene lost 0 bases and the J gene lost 1 base, with 7 bases spanning the gap. The CDR3 is 14 residues long. The CDR3 region is CASSLGRGNYGYTF. CDR3 in DNA: TGTGCCAGCAGCTTGGGCAGGGGTAACTATGGCTACACCTTC.

This clonotype was detected many times. Found in a library prepared for alpha chains, this beta chain is an off-target read, and its abundance has little meaning. CDR3 sequence (DNA): TGTGCCAGTAGTATCTCGGGCGGGTTAGCCAAAAACATTCAGTACTTC. Amino acids: CASSISGGLAKNIQYF. The V and J genes are TRBV19 and TRBJ2-4, with D possibly matching TRBD2 (5 bases). Trimming shortened V by 3 bases and J by 0 bases, and 12 bases separated the two germline ends. Germline CDR1 LNHDA, CDR2 SQIVND (reference sequence). This CDR3 is 16 amino acids long.

This clonotype has a count of ten or more. This beta chain represents an off-target read in a library built for alpha chains; its size is of limited meaning. The chain links TRBV11-3 to TRBJ2-1; 11 bases are shared with TRBD2. Germline V gene data show CDR1 as SGHNT and CDR2 as YENEEA. The junction had 6 bases not matched to a gene; V was cut back by 4 bases and J by 7 bases. The CDR3 covers 15 residues. The CDR3 nucleotides are TGTGCCAGCAGCTCTGTACTAGCGGGAGAGAATGAGCAGTTCTTC. Translation gives CASSSVLAGENEQFF.

This clonotype was seen at least ten times. This beta chain is an off-target read within a library intended for alpha chains, so its frequency means little. The gene calls are TRBV6-2 or TRBV6-3 and TRBJ2-1; 10 nucleotides match TRBD2. Trimming cost V 4 bases and J 8 bases; bases outside gene matches: 5. Germline loops: CDR1 MNHEY, CDR2 SVGEGT. The CDR3 runs 14 residues. In DNA form, the CDR3 reads TGTGCCAGCAGTTTGGCTAGCGGGAGCTATGAGCAGTTCTTC. Its translation: CASSLASGSYEQFF.

This clonotype was seen only a few times. This beta chain lies outside the target of a library built for alpha chains; its clone size means little. The J gene is TRBJ2-1, the V gene TRBV3-1; D perhaps matches TRBD2 (5 bases). Germline CDR1 reads LGHDT; CDR2 reads YNNKEL (reference sequence). V lost 1 base and J lost 5, with 6 bases in between. This CDR3 contains 13 residues. As DNA, the CDR3 is TGTGCCAGCAGCCAAGCCGGGGACAATGAGCAGTTCTTC. Translation gives CASSQAGDNEQFF.

Ten or more counts support this clonotype. Within a library made for alpha chains, this beta chain is off target, and its count is uninformative. The chain recombines TRBV4-1 with TRBJ2-1, with D possibly TRBD2 on 5 matching bases. Trimming cost V 4 bases and J 4 bases, with 14 bases left between them. The CDR3 extends over 15 amino acids. Per germline, CDR1 MGHRA and CDR2 YSYEKL. The CDR3 coding sequence is TGCGCCAGCAGCCTCACGGCGGGTGGGTACAATGAGCAGTTCTTC. It encodes CASSLTAGGYNEQFF.